The clone carrying this T cell receptor (beta chain) is medium-sized within its sample. The antigen remains unidentified. TCRdb redid the calling of the 5' RACE reads with MiXCR, one entry per CDR3 protein. The sample carries tens of thousands of distinct CDR3 sequences, 2% to 2.5% recorded once. The data originate from a study of beta chain bispecific antibodies for T cell cancers. Looking at the study overall: TRBV sequencing of surviving healthy T cells measured each family's depletion. Jurkat cells expressed TRBV12-3; HPB-ALL cells expressed TRBV5-5.

Expansion lasted 3 days, with either anti-CD3 antibody OKT3 or CD3/CD28 beads. Normal T cells cocultured with Jurkat cells and anti-TRBV12 bispecific. Germline values: CDR1 MNHEY, CDR2 SMNVEV (reference sequence). Trimming removed 6 bases from V and 7 bases from J; junction bases left unmatched: 22. The CDR3 length is 18 residues. Study-wide findings and caveats: TRBV5-6, highly similar to TRBV5-5, is cross-recognized by anti-TRBV5-5 antibody. In these mixed samples, most targeted TRBV reads derived from the leukemia cell line. Versus anti-CD19, anti-TRBV12 exposure cut the TRBV12-3 share of TRBV signal by roughly 99%.

The sequence derives from a human donor in good health. Some clones in this sample may be carry-over from other donors' samples. This specimen was healthy donor T cells cultured with leukemia cells, taken from a culture containing a bispecific antibody targeting TCR Vbeta12. The genes are TRBV27 and TRBJ1-2, with 8 bases aligning to TRBD1. CDR3 protein: CASSLISRTGTFFSGYTF. Written as DNA, the CDR3 is TGTGCCAGCAGCTTGATAAGCAGGACAGGGACGTTCTTTTCTGGCTACACCTTC.